This TCR beta chain was sequenced in a study of T cell repertoires in cytomegalovirus infection. In the study overall: Public TCR beta signatures provided an indication of both CMV infection and a matching HLA type.

TCRdb re-derived calls from the reads in MiXCR, one entry per CDR3 protein. This table holds 310,000 or so distinct CDR3 sequences, 15% to 20% found once. Study conclusions and caveats: Clonotypes of TCR beta that were HLA-C-restricted and CMV-specific dominated the ex vivo response. The cumulative frequency of public TCR beta families distinguished individuals who carried CMV together with the relevant HLA.

The CDR3 is 14 residues long. Germline V gene data show CDR1 as DFQATT and CDR2 as SNEGSKA (reference sequence). Trimming removed 1 base at V and 0 bases at J, with 7 bases between. On this clonotype: Antigen unknown.

V is TRBV20-1 and J is TRBJ1-3; D gene ambiguous. The sequence derives from a human donor in good health (CMV status not recorded). Some clones in this sample may be carry-over from other donors' samples. The sequenced material came from PBMCs. Here the CDR3 DNA reads TGCAGTGCTAGAGGTGATTACTCTGGAAACACCATATATTTT. This translates into CSARGDYSGNTIYF.